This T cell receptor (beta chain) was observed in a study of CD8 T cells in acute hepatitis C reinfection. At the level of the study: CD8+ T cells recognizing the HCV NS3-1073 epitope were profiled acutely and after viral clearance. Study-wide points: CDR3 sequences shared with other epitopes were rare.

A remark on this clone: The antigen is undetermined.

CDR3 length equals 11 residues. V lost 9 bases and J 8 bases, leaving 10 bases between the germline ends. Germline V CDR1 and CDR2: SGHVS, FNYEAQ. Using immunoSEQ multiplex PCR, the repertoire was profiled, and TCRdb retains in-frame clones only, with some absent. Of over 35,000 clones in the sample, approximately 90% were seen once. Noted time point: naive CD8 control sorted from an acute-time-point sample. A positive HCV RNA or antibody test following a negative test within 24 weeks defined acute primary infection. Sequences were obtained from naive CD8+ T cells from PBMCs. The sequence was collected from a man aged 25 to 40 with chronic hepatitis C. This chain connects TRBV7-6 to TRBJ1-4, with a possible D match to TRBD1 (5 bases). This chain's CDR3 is CASRGGEKLFF. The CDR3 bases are TGTGCCAGTCGGGGGGGGGAAAAACTGTTTTTT.